These 29 T cell receptor beta chains originate from one sample sequenced in a study of blood T cell repertoires in COVID-19. Clones were sequenced by immunoSEQ multiplex PCR, and TCRdb holds only the in-frame ones, with some missing. The data hold 100,000 to 120,000 clones, with approximately 88% observed a single time. Sequenced material: peripheral blood. The receptors shown here come from a woman between 35 and 50 years old with acute or convalescent COVID-19.

This rearrangement joins TRBV6-4 to TRBJ2-7; 10 positions match TRBD1. This CDR3 has 14 residues. V was clipped by 9 bases and J by 6 bases; unmatched bases: 11. Germline CDR1 reads MRHNA; CDR2 reads SNTAGT. CDR3 protein: CARVVGTGDREQYF. Written as DNA, the CDR3 is TGTGCCAGAGTCGTTGGGACAGGGGATCGCGAGCAGTACTTC.

V and J are TRBV9 and TRBJ2-5; 7 nucleotides line up with TRBD2. This CDR3 is 14 amino acids long. Trimming cost V 3 bases and J 4 bases; bases outside gene matches: 6. The germline V gene has CDR1 SGDLS and CDR2 YYNGEE. The CDR3 loop is CASSESGVGETQYF. In DNA form, the CDR3 reads TGTGCCAGCAGCGAGAGCGGGGTAGGAGAGACCCAGTACTTC.

In this sample, this clone turned up a few times. V is TRBV19 and J is TRBJ1-5; no definite D call. CDR1 LNHDA and CDR2 SQIVND come from the germline V gene (reference sequence). V was trimmed by 4 bases and J by 4 bases, leaving 14 bases between them. The length of the CDR3 is 15 residues. CDR3 sequence (DNA): TGTGCCAGTAGTACCACCCCGAGGCGGAATCAGCCCCAGCATTTT. Translating it yields CASSTTPRRNQPQHF. Variable domain in full (rest from reference TRBV19 and TRBJ1-5): DGGITQSPKYLFRKEGQNVTLSCEQNLNHDAMYWYRQDPGQGLRLIYYSQIVNDFQKGDIAEGYSVSREKKESFPLTVTSAQKNPTAFYLCASSTTPRRNQPQHFGDGTRLSIL.

The chain couples TRBV12-5 to TRBJ1-6, with 7 bases aligning to TRBD1. Germline V gene data show CDR1 as LGHNT and CDR2 as FRNRAP. J lost 7 bases, V lost 0 bases, and 6 bases had no gene match. This CDR3 has 16 amino acids. The CDR3 loop reads CASGLVRDSRNSPLHF. As DNA, the CDR3 is TGTGCTAGTGGTTTGGTACGGGACAGCCGGAATTCACCCCTCCACTTT. The full variable domain, its missing parts supplied by reference TRBV12-5 and TRBJ1-6, is DARVTQTPRHKVTEMGQEVTMRCQPILGHNTVFWYRQTMMQGLELLAYFRNRAPLDDSGMPKDRFSAEMPDATLATLKIQPSEPRDSAVYFCASGLVRDSRNSPLHFGNGTRLTVT.

The rearrangement joins TRBV2 to TRBJ1-5; D is perhaps TRBD1 (6 bases). Germline CDR1 reads SNHLY; CDR2 reads FYNNEI. V was cut by 3 bases and J by 6 bases, with 15 bases left in between. The CDR3 sequence is 15 residues long. The CDR3 here is CASSDSRAGVQPQHF. The CDR3 DNA sequence: TGTGCCAGCAGTGATAGCAGGGCAGGGGTTCAGCCCCAGCATTTT.

The chain uses TRBV7-3 and TRBJ1-3, with 7 positions matching TRBD1. V dropped 5 bases and J dropped 2; count of bases not matched to a gene: 9. CDR3 size: 16 residues. Germline V gives CDR1 SGHTA, CDR2 FQGTGA. This chain's CDR3 is CASSPTPGGPGNTIYF. The CDR3, as DNA: TGTGCCAGCAGCCCAACCCCAGGGGGGCCTGGAAACACCATATATTTT.

The V gene is TRBV7-6, the J gene TRBJ1-1; TRBD1 might be the D (6 bases). Trimming took off 4 bases at V and 2 bases at J, with 20 bases between the two ends. The CDR3 has 17 amino acids. The germline CDR1 and CDR2 sequences are SGHVS and FNYEAQ. This chain's CDR3 is CASSSDEGGAFNTEAFF. The DNA of the CDR3 is TGTGCCAGCAGCTCAGACGAGGGGGGGGCCTTCAACACTGAAGCTTTCTTT.

V gene TRBV12-5 combines with J gene TRBJ2-6; D is uncertain. This CDR3 is 16 amino acids long. V was shortened by 0 bases and J by 0 bases, with 6 bases between the two germline ends. Germline V gives CDR1 LGHNT, CDR2 FRNRAP. The CDR3 protein is CASGLVTVSGANVLTF. The CDR3 nucleotides read TGTGCTAGTGGTTTGGTTACAGTCTCTGGGGCCAACGTCCTGACTTTC.

This clone was seen only once. DNA for the CDR3: TGTGCCAGCAGCTGGGGCTCATCGGGACAGGGTCAAGAGCAGTACTTC. Translating it yields CASSWGSSGQGQEQYF. The rearrangement uses TRBV5-5 and TRBJ2-7; 9 nucleotides agree with TRBD1. CDR3 length: 16 residues. Germline V gene sequence: CDR1 SGHKS, CDR2 YYEKEE (reference sequence). J gave up 7 bases and V 3 bases, and 14 bases lay outside the gene matches.

The chain employs TRBV21-1 and TRBJ1-5; the listed D gene, TRBD1, was not tested against the DNA. TRBV21-1 is assigned pseudogene status. This CDR3 comprises 14 residues. The DNA for the CDR3 is TGTGCCAGCAGACTCAGGGCGCTGGATCAGCCCCAGCATTTT. Translating it yields CASRLRALDQPQHF.

The chain employs TRBV5-8 and TRBJ2-2; D is unclear. This CDR3 spans 12 amino acids. CDR1 is SGHTS, CDR2 YDEGEE, per germline. Trimming took 4 bases from V and 8 from J, leaving 9 bases between them. The CDR3 region is CASSPRTGELFF. The CDR3, as DNA: TGTGCCAGCAGCCCCCGAACTGGGGAGCTGTTTTTT.

This clone was detected only a few times. J is TRBJ2-1 and V is TRBV7-8, with 10 bases identical to TRBD2. Losses at the gene ends were 1 base for V and 6 bases for J; bases not matched to a gene: 9. This CDR3 spans 17 amino acids. Germline V lookup: CDR1 SGHVS, CDR2 FQNEAQ. The chain's CDR3 is CASSLVEGLALSNEQFF. DNA for the CDR3: TGTGCCAGCAGCTTAGTGGAGGGACTAGCGCTAAGCAATGAGCAGTTCTTC.

CDR3 sequence reads: CASSVQRETGELFF. Here the CDR3 DNA reads TGTGCCAGCAGCGTCCAGCGGGAGACCGGGGAGCTGTTTTTT. The chain combines TRBV14 with TRBJ2-2; TRBD2 agrees at 8 bases. The ends lost 5 bases at V and 5 bases at J; junction bases unmatched: 4. Germline V gene data show CDR1 as SGHDN and CDR2 as FVKESK. The CDR3 sequence is 14 residues long. The whole variable domain, remainder taken from reference TRBV14 and TRBJ2-2, is EAGVTQFPSHSVIEKGQTVTLRCDPISGHDNLYWYRRVMGKEIKFLLHFVKESKQDESGMPNNRFLAERTGGTYSTLKVQPAELEDSGVYFCASSVQRETGELFFGEGSRLTVL.

The rearrangement uses TRBV10-3 and TRBJ2-7; 7 bases are a match to TRBD2. Unmatched junction bases numbered 4, after V lost 8 bases and J lost 6 bases. Germline V CDR1 and CDR2: ENHRY, SYGVKD. The CDR3 covers 11 residues. The CDR3 DNA sequence: TGTGCCATCGGGGGGGGTTCCGAGCAGTACTTC. It encodes CAIGGGSEQYF.

V is TRBV11-2 and J is TRBJ2-1; TRBD2 matches at 7 bases. CDR1 is SGHAT and CDR2 is FQNNGV in the germline V gene. Losses at the gene ends were 6 bases for V and 7 bases for J; bases not matched to a gene: 18. This CDR3 has 17 residues. CDR3 nucleotides: TGTGCCAGCAGACGCCGTCCGGTTGCGGGGGAAAAGAATGAGCAGTTCTTC. Its protein product is CASRRRPVAGEKNEQFF.

This sequence joins TRBV2 and TRBJ2-1; TRBD2 is a possible D gene (6 bases). Germline CDR1 SNHLY, CDR2 FYNNEI. The CDR3 has 16 amino acids. Trimming removed 3 bases from V and 0 bases from J, with 12 bases in between. In nucleotides, the CDR3 is TGTGCCAGCAGTGACGCGGGACTTAGCTCCTACAATGAGCAGTTCTTC. It specifies CASSDAGLSSYNEQFF. The full variable domain, with the rest looked up from reference TRBV2 and TRBJ2-1, is EPEVTQTPSHQVTQMGQEVILRCVPISNHLYFYWYRQILGQKVEFLVSFYNNEISEKSEIFDDQFSVERPDGSNFTLKIRSTKLEDSAMYFCASSDAGLSSYNEQFFGPGTRLTVL.

The CDR3 sequence: CASSYDRAGGYTF. CDR3 bases: TGTGCCAGCAGTTACGACCGAGCGGGCGGCTACACCTTC. This sequence joins TRBV6-5 and TRBJ1-2, with no clear D. The ends were cut back, 2 bases at V and 8 bases at J, with 12 bases in the middle. This CDR3 is 13 amino acids long. Germline V gene data show CDR1 as MNHEY and CDR2 as SVGAGI.

The J gene is TRBJ2-7, the V gene TRBV6-6; TRBD1 matches 7 bases. V gave up 1 base and J gave up 0 bases; unmatched junction bases: 6. The germline V gene encodes CDR1 MNHNY and CDR2 SVGAGI (reference sequence). CDR3 length equals 16 residues. CDR3 DNA sequence: TGTGCCAGCAGTTACTTAGGGACAGTTTCCTCCTACGAGCAGTACTTC. Translated, it gives CASSYLGTVSSYEQYF.

The gene calls are TRBV2 and TRBJ2-1; 9 positions match TRBD2. The CDR3 sequence is 15 residues long. J lost 7 bases, V lost 6 bases, and 10 bases had no gene match. Looked up from germline, CDR1 is SNHLY and CDR2 is FYNNEI. DNA for the CDR3: TGTGCCAGCAGGGTGAGCGGGGGGCCGTTAAATGAGCAGTTCTTC. Protein: CASRVSGGPLNEQFF. Drawing the rest from reference TRBV2 and TRBJ2-1, the complete variable domain is EPEVTQTPSHQVTQMGQEVILRCVPISNHLYFYWYRQILGQKVEFLVSFYNNEISEKSEIFDDQFSVERPDGSNFTLKIRSTKLEDSAMYFCASRVSGGPLNEQFFGPGTRLTVL.

V gene TRBV6-5 combines with J gene TRBJ2-7, with D possibly TRBD1 on 5 matching bases. The CDR3 is 13 residues long. Trimming took off 4 bases at V and 1 base at J, with 8 bases between the two ends. CDR1 is MNHEY, CDR2 SVGAGI, per germline. The CDR3 loop reads CASSSDSSYEQYF. CDR3 in DNA: TGTGCCAGCAGTTCTGACAGTTCCTACGAGCAGTACTTC.

This chain connects TRBV6-4 to TRBJ1-2; a weak D match, TRBD1 (5 bases). The V and J ends lost 0 bases and 2 bases respectively, with 7 bases between them. CDR3 length: 14 residues. Germline-derived CDR1 and CDR2 are MRHNA and SNTAGT. CDR3 DNA sequence: TGTGCCAGCAGTGACTCGGGGCAGAACTATGGCTACACCTTC. It codes for CASSDSGQNYGYTF.

The gene calls are TRBV7-2 and TRBJ1-1, with D possibly matching TRBD1 (5 bases). The length of the CDR3 is 15 residues. Germline loops: CDR1 SGHTA, CDR2 FQGNSA. Trimming left V 1 base short and J 1 base short, with 10 bases between. The CDR3 is CASSLVAGRNTEAFF. Written as DNA, the CDR3 is TGTGCCAGCAGCTTAGTCGCGGGACGGAACACTGAAGCTTTCTTT.

This clone was observed a single time. The genes are TRBV18 and TRBJ2-3; TRBD1 is a possible D gene (6 bases). Per the germline V gene, CDR1 is KGHSH and CDR2 is LQKENI. V shed 2 bases and J shed 4 bases, with 10 bases lying between them. The CDR3 totals 14 residues. The CDR3 here is CASSPGRGSDTQYF. CDR3 sequence (DNA): TGTGCCAGCTCACCAGGCAGGGGATCAGATACGCAGTATTTT.

This chain uses TRBV19 with TRBJ2-7, with 14 bases matching TRBD2. The CDR3 has 15 residues. With 6 bases clipped from V and 0 bases from J, the junction kept 1 base outside the gene matches. Germline-derived CDR1 and CDR2 are LNHDA and SQIVND (reference sequence). The CDR3 protein is CASRGLAGASYEQYF. In DNA form, the CDR3 reads TGTGCCAGTAGGGGACTAGCGGGGGCCTCCTACGAGCAGTACTTC.

This clone was observed a handful of times. The chain joins TRBV10-3 to TRBJ1-1; D call uncertain. The CDR3 has 12 amino acids. CDR1 is ENHRY, CDR2 SYGVKD, per germline. Trimming removed 10 bases from V and 4 bases from J, with 13 bases in between. The CDR3 DNA follows: TGTGCCACCCACGGGTTTCGCACTGAAGCTTTCTTT. Translation gives CATHGFRTEAFF.

This clone was recorded once. The rearrangement links TRBV7-2 to TRBJ1-1; TRBD1 matches at 9 bases. The CDR3 is made up of 12 amino acids. The germline V gene has CDR1 SGHTA and CDR2 FQGNSA. The J segment lost 8 bases and the V segment lost 4 bases, leaving 2 bases of the junction unmatched. CDR3 coding DNA: TGTGCCAGCAGCTATGGGACAGGGGAAGCTTTCTTT. It yields the protein CASSYGTGEAFF.

This chain connects TRBV9 to TRBJ1-3, with unresolved D. Germline V gene sequence: CDR1 SGDLS, CDR2 YYNGEE. With 3 bases removed from V and 1 base from J, the gap between germline ends came to 14 bases. The CDR3 has 16 residues. The CDR3 DNA reads as TGTGCCAGCAGCGAACGTGTGTGGGCTTCTGGAAACACCATATATTTT. It specifies CASSERVWASGNTIYF. Together with reference TRBV9 and TRBJ1-3, the CDR3 gives the full variable domain: DSGVTQTPKHLITATGQRVTLRCSPRSGDLSVYWYQQSLDQGLQFLIQYYNGEERAKGNILERFSAQQFPDLHSELNLSSLELGDSALYFCASSERVWASGNTIYFGEGSWLTVV.

The genes are TRBV24-1 and TRBJ2-7; TRBD1 matches 11 bases. Germline loops: CDR1 KGHDR, CDR2 SFDVKD. The CDR3 totals 15 residues. V lost 5 bases and J lost 5; bases outside the gene matches: 7. In DNA form, the CDR3 reads TGTGCCACCAGTGTCCCAGGACAGGGGGCGAACGAGCAGTACTTC. Its protein product is CATSVPGQGANEQYF.

The rearrangement uses TRBV3-1 (or the pseudogene TRBV3-2) and TRBJ2-3, with D possibly matching TRBD2 (5 bases). This CDR3 region has 15 residues. The germline V gene encodes CDR1 LGHDT and CDR2 YNNKEL (reference sequence). Deletions cut 4 bases from V and 0 bases from J, with 11 bases between. The CDR3 sequence: CASSLNRGSTDTQYF. CDR3 in DNA: TGTGCCAGCAGCCTCAATCGCGGGAGCACAGATACGCAGTATTTT.